The subject of this entry is one TCR beta chain. Primers included in the PCR were 60 Vbeta and 13 Jbeta primers. Data came from immunoSEQ multiplex PCR; TCRdb stores just in-frame clones and leaves some out. The sample features around 100,000 clones, with approximately 3.7% in its top ten. This record comes from a study of cytomegalovirus exposure and HLA in healthy donors. The CDR3 contains 12 residues. The germline V gene encodes CDR1 SGHAT and CDR2 FQNNGV. Trimming removed 2 bases at V and 5 bases at J, with 7 bases between. The TCR sequence derives from a man aged 40-49 years in good health and CMV-seronegative. Sequencing was done on a sample of PBMCs. The chain uses TRBV11-2 and TRBJ2-7; possibly TRBD1 for D (6 bases). The CDR3 loop reads CASSLQGNEQYF. CDR3 sequence (DNA): TGTGCCAGCAGCTTACAGGGGAACGAGCAGTACTTC.